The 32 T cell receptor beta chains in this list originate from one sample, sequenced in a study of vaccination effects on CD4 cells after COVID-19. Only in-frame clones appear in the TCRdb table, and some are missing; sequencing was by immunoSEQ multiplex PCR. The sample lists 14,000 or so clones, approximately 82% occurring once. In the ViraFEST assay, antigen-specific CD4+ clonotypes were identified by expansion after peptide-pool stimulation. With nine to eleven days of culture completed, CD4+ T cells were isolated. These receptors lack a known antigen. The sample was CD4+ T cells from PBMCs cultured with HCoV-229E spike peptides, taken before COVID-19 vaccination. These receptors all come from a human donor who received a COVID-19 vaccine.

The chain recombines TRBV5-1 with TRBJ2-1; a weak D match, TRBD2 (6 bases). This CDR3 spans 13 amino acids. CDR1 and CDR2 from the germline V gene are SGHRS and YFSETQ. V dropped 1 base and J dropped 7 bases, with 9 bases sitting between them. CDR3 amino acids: CASSLTSYNEQFF. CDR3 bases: TGCGCCAGCAGCTTGACTAGCTATAATGAGCAGTTCTTC.

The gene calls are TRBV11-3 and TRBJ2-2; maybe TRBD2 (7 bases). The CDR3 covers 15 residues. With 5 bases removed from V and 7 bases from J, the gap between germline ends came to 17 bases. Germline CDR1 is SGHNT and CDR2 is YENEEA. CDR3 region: CASSPGGRSFGELFF. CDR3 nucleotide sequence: TGTGCCAGCAGCCCGGGGGGCCGTTCTTTCGGGGAGCTGTTTTTT.

This chain's CDR3 is CASSYGEAATRGTQYF. The CDR3 DNA reads as TGTGCCAGCAGTTACGGGGAAGCCGCGACCCGGGGTACGCAGTATTTT. This chain uses TRBV6-6 with TRBJ2-3, with a weak D call TRBD2 (5 bases). Germline V gene sequence: CDR1 MNHNY, CDR2 SVGAGI (reference sequence). Between the trimmed V and J ends, which lost 2 bases and 8 bases, there was a span of 20 bases. The CDR3 sequence is 16 residues long.

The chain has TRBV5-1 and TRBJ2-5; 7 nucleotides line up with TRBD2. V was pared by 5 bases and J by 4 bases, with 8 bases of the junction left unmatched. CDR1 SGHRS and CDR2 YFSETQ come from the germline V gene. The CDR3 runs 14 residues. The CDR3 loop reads CASSLRTRSETQYF. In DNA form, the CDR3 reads TGCGCCAGCAGTTTACGGACTAGGTCAGAGACCCAGTACTTC.

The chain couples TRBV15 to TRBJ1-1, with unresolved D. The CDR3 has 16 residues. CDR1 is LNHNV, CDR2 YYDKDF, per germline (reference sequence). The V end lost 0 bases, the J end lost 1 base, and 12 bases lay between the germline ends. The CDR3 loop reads CATSRDLKGSNTEAFF. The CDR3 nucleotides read TGTGCCACCAGCAGAGATCTGAAGGGCTCGAACACTGAAGCTTTCTTT.

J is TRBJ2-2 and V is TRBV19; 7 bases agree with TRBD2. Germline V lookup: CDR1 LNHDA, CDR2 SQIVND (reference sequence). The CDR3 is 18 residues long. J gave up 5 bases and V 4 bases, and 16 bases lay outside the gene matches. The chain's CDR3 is CASSRGDYPSGGTGELFF. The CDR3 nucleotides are TGTGCCAGTAGTAGGGGGGACTACCCCTCCGGAGGGACCGGGGAGCTGTTTTTT.

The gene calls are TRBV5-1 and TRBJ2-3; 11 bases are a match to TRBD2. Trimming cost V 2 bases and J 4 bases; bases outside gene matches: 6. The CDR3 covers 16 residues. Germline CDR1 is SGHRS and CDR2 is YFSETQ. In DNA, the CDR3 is TGCGCCAGCAGCTTTTATAGCGGGGGGGCATCAGATACGCAGTATTTT. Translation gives CASSFYSGGASDTQYF.

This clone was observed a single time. The CDR3 here is CASSLNWGTGYGYTF. The CDR3 DNA reads TGCGCCAGCAGCTTAAACTGGGGGACAGGGTATGGCTACACCTTC. The chain links TRBV5-1 to TRBJ1-2, with 9 bases fitting TRBD1. CDR3 size: 15 residues. V dropped 2 bases and J dropped 5; count of bases not matched to a gene: 7. CDR1 is SGHRS, CDR2 YFSETQ, per germline.

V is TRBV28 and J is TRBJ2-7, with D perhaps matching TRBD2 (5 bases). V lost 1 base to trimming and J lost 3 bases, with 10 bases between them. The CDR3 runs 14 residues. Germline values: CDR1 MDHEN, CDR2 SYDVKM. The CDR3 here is CASSLYRGIYEQYF. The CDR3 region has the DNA TGTGCCAGCAGTTTATATCGGGGAATCTACGAGCAGTACTTC.

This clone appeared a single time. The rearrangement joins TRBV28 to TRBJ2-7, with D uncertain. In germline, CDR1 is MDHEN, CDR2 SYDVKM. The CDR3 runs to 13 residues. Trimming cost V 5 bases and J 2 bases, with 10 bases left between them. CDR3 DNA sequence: TGTGCCAGCAGTGCGCAGGAACCCTACGAGCAGTACTTC. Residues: CASSAQEPYEQYF.

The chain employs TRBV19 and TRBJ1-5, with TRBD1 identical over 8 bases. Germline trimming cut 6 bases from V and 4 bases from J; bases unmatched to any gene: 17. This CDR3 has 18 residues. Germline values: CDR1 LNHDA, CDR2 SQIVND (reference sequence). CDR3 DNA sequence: TGTGCCAGTAGGGCACTCTGGACAGGGAAGGATTATAATCAGCCCCAGCATTTT. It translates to CASRALWTGKDYNQPQHF. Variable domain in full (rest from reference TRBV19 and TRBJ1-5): DGGITQSPKYLFRKEGQNVTLSCEQNLNHDAMYWYRQDPGQGLRLIYYSQIVNDFQKGDIAEGYSVSREKKESFPLTVTSAQKNPTAFYLCASRALWTGKDYNQPQHFGDGTRLSIL.

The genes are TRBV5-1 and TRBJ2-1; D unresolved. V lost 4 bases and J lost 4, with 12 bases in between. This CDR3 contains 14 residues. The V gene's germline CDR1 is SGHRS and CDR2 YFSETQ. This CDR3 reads CASSPPTAYNEQFF. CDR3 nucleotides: TGCGCCAGCAGCCCCCCGACTGCTTACAATGAGCAGTTCTTC.

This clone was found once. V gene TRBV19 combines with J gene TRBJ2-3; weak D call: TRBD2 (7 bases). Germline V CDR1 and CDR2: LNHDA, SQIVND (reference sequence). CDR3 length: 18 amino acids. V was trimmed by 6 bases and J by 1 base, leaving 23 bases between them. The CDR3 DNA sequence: TGTGCCAGTAGAAGCAGCGCAAGGGGGGGGCAGGGCACAGATACGCAGTATTTT. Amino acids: CASRSSARGGQGTDTQYF.

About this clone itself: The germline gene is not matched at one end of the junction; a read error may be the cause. CDR3 protein: CASSLALAGGPNEQFF. The DNA for the CDR3 is TGTGCTAGCAGCTTAGCACTCGCGGGGGGGCCCAATGAGCAGTTCTTC. The V call is TRBV7-7, the J call TRBJ2-1; 9 bases align to TRBD2. The CDR3 has 16 amino acids. From germline, CDR1 is SSHAT and CDR2 FNYEAQ (reference sequence). Drawing the rest from reference TRBV7-7 and TRBJ2-1, the complete variable domain is GAGVSQSPRYKVTKRGQDVTLRCDPISSHATLYWYQQALGQGPEFLTYFNYEAQPDKSGLPSDRFSAERPEGSISTLTIQRTEQRDSAMYRCASSLALAGGPNEQFFGPGTRLTVL.

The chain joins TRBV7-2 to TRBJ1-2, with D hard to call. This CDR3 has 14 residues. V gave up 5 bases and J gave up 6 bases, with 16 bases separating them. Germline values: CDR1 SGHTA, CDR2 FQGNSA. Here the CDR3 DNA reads TGTGCCAGCAGCCTTGACGCGACCCGGGATGGCTACACCTTC. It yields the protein CASSLDATRDGYTF. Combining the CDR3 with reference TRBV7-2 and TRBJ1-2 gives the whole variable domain GAGVSQSPSNKVTEKGKDVELRCDPISGHTALYWYRQSLGQGLEFLIYFQGNSAPDKSGLPSDRFSAERTGGSVSTLTIQRTQQEDSAVYLCASSLDATRDGYTFGSGTRLTVV.

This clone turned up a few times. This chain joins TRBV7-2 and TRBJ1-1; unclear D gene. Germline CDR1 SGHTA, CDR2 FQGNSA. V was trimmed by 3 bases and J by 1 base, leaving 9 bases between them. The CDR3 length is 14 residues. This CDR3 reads CASSFGMGNTEAFF. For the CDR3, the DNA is TGTGCCAGCAGCTTCGGCATGGGGAACACTGAAGCTTTCTTT. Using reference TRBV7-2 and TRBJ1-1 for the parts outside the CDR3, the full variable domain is GAGVSQSPSNKVTEKGKDVELRCDPISGHTALYWYRQSLGQGLEFLIYFQGNSAPDKSGLPSDRFSAERTGGSVSTLTIQRTQQEDSAVYLCASSFGMGNTEAFFGQGTRLTVV.

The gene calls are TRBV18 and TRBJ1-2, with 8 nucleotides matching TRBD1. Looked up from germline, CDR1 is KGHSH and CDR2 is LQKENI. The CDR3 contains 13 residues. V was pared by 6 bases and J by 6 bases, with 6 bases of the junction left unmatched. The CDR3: CASSIKGQDGYTF. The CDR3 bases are TGTGCCAGCTCGATTAAGGGACAGGATGGCTACACCTTC. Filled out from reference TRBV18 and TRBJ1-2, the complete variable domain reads NAGVMQNPRHLVRRRGQEARLRCSPMKGHSHVYWYRQLPEEGLKFMVYLQKENIIDESGMPKERFSAEFPKEGPSILRIQQVVRGDSAAYFCASSIKGQDGYTFGSGTRLTVV.

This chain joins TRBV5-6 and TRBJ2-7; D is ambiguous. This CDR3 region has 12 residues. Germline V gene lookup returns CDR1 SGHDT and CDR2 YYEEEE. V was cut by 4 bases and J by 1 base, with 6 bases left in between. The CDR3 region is CASSVQSYEQYF. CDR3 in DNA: TGTGCCAGCAGCGTCCAATCCTACGAGCAGTACTTC.

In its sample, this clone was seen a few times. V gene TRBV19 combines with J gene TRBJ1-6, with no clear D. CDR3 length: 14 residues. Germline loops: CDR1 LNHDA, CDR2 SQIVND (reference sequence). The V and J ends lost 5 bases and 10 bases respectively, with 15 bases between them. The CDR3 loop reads CASSVTPKRSPLHF. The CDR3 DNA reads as TGTGCCAGTAGTGTGACACCGAAGAGATCACCCCTCCACTTT.

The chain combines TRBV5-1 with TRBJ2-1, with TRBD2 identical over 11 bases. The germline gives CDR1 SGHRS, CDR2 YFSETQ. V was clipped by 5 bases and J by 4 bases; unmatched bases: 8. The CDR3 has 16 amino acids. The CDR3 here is CASRFSGRGIYNEQFF. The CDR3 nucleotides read TGCGCCAGCAGATTTAGCGGGAGGGGGATATACAATGAGCAGTTCTTC.

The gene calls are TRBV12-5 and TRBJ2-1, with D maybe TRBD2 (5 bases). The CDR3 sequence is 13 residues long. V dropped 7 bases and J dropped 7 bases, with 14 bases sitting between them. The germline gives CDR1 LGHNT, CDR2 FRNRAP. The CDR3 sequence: CASVDGVKNEQFF. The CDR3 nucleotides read TGTGCTAGTGTCGACGGGGTTAAGAATGAGCAGTTCTTC.

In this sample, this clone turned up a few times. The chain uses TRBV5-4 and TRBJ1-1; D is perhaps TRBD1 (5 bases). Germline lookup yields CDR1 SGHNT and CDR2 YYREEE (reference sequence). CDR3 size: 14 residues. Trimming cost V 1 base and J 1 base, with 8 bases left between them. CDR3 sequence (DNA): TGTGCCAGCAGCTTGTGGGGCCGGAACACTGAAGCTTTCTTT. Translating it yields CASSLWGRNTEAFF.

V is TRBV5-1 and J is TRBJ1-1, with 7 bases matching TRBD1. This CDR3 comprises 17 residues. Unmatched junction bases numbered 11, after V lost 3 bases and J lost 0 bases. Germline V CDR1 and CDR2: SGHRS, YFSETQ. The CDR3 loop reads CASSSTGHLFMNTEAFF. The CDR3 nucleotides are TGCGCCAGCAGCTCGACAGGGCACCTCTTTATGAACACTGAAGCTTTCTTT.

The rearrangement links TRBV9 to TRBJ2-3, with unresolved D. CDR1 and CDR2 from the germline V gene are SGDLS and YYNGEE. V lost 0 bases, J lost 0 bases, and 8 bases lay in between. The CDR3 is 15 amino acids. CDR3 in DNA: TGTGCCAGCAGCGTAGCCCCCGGTAGCACAGATACGCAGTATTTT. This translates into CASSVAPGSTDTQYF.

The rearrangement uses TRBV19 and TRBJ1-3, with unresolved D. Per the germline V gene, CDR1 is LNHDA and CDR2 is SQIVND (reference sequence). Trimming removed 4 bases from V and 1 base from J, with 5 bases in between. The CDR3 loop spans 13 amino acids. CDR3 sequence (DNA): TGTGCCAGTAGTACCCAGTCTGGAAACACCATATATTTT. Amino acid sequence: CASSTQSGNTIYF.

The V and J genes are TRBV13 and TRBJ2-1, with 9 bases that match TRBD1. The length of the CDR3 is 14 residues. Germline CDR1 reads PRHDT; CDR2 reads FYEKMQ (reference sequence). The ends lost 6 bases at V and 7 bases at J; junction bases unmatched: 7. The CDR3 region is CASRSTGGRNEQFF. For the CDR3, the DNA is TGTGCCAGCAGGAGTACAGGGGGCAGGAATGAGCAGTTCTTC. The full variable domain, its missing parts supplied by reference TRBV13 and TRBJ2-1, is AAGVIQSPRHLIKEKRETATLKCYPIPRHDTVYWYQQGPGQDPQFLISFYEKMQSDKGSIPDRFSAQQFSDYHSELNMSSLELGDSALYFCASRSTGGRNEQFFGPGTRLTVL.

This chain's CDR3 is CASTQQSDRGYTF. In nucleotides, the CDR3 is TGCGCCAGCACGCAACAGAGCGATCGTGGCTACACCTTC. This rearrangement joins TRBV5-1 to TRBJ1-2; D unresolved. Trimming stripped 6 bases from V and 7 bases from J, with 16 bases between. Germline loops: CDR1 SGHRS, CDR2 YFSETQ. The CDR3 spans 13 residues. The full variable domain, in which reference TRBV5-1 and TRBJ1-2 provide the parts outside the CDR3, is KAGVTQTPRYLIKTRGQQVTLSCSPISGHRSVSWYQQTPGQGLQFLFEYFSETQRNKGNFPGRFSGRQFSNSRSEMNVSTLELGDSALYLCASTQQSDRGYTFGSGTRLTVV.

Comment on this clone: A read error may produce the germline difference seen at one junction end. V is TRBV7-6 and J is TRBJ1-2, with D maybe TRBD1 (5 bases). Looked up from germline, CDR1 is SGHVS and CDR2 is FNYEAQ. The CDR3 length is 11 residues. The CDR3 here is CVSRVHYGYTF. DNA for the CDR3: TGTGTCAGCAGGGTACACTATGGCTACACCTTC.

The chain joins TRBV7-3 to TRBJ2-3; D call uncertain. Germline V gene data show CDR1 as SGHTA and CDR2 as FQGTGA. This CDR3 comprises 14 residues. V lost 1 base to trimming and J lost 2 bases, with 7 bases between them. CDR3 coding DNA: TGTGCCAGCAGCTTAAGGGGTGTCACAGATACGCAGTATTTT. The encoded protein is CASSLRGVTDTQYF.

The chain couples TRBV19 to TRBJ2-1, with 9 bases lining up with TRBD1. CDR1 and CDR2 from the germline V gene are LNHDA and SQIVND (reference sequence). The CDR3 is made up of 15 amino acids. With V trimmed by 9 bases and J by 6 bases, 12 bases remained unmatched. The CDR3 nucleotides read TGTGCCAGCTCCCCGGACAGGGGAAGGGGCAATGAGCAGTTCTTC. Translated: CASSPDRGRGNEQFF.

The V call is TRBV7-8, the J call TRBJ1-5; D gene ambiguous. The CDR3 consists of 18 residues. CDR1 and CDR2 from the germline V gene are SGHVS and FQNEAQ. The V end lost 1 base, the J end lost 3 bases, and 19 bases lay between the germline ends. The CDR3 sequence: CASSLGPSIIGDNQPQHF. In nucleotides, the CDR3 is TGTGCCAGCAGCTTAGGGCCCTCTATCATAGGAGACAATCAGCCCCAGCATTTT.

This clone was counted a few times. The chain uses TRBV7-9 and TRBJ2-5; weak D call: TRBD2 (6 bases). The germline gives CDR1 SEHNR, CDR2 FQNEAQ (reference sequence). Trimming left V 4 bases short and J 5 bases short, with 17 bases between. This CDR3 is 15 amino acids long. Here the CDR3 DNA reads TGTGCCAGCAGCTCAAACCGGGACTTTTCGGAGACCCAGTACTTC. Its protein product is CASSSNRDFSETQYF. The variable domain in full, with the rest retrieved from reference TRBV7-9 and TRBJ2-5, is DTGVSQNPRHKITKRGQNVTFRCDPISEHNRLYWYRQTLGQGPEFLTYFQNEAQLEKSRLLSDRFSAERPKGSFSTLEIQRTEQGDSAMYLCASSSNRDFSETQYFGPGTRLLVL.